This T cell receptor (beta chain) was found in a study of T cell responses to AZD1222 COVID-19 vaccine. Some clones are missing from TCRdb's copy, which holds only in-frame ones; the method was immunoSEQ multiplex PCR. This repertoire shows roughly 200,000 clones, 90% to 95% found once; its top ten account for less than 2%. From germline, CDR1 is SEHNR and CDR2 FQNEAQ (reference sequence). Trimming took 6 bases from V and 5 from J; bases not matched to a gene: 9. The CDR3 contains 14 residues. The sequenced sample was peripheral blood, obtained 28 days after the second AZD1222 dose. This TCR was recovered from an adult who received the AZD1222 COVID-19 vaccine. J is TRBJ2-5 and V is TRBV7-9; 7 bases match TRBD2. The CDR3 DNA is TGTGCCAGCAGTCTAGCGGTGGGGAGCGAGACCCAGTACTTC. It encodes CASSLAVGSETQYF.